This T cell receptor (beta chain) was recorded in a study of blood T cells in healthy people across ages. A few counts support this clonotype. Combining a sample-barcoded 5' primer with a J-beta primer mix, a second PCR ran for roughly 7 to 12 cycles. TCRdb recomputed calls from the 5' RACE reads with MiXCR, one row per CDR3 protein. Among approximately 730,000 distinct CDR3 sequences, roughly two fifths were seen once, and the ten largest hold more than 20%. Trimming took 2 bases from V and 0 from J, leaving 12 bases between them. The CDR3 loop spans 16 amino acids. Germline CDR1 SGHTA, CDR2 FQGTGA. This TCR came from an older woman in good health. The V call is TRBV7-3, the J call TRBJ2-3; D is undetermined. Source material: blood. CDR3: CASSLVSAPSTDTQYF. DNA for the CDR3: TGTGCCAGCAGCTTAGTCTCTGCCCCTAGCACAGATACGCAGTATTTT.